This is a list of T cell receptor beta chains from one sample in a study of cytomegalovirus exposure and HLA in healthy donors. Clones were read by immunoSEQ multiplex PCR, and TCRdb kept only the in-frame ones, dropping some. The sample records about 190,000 clones, about 77% being singletons. The sequenced sample was PBMCs. Receptors originate from a man aged 25-40 years in good health and CMV-seropositive. Both conserved end residues are part of each CDR3.

len | v_gene | CDR3aa
13 | TRBV15 | CATASGSTGELFF
16 | TRBV6-5 | CASSYSSQGATYEQYF
17 | TRBV7-9 | CSSSLVGGTKVPGELFF
11 | TRBV25-1 | CASRLGDTQYF
13 | TRBV6-5 | CASSPTWEDEAFF
12 | TRBV28 | CASSSYSGGLFF
13 | TRBV7-2 | CASSPSRDQPQHF
17 | TRBV5-4 | CASSSDLGTGGKYEQYF
14 | TRBV6-6 | CASSPPGARIEQYF
11 | TRBV28 | CASSLNYGYTF
14 | TRBV6-6 | CASSGRQGAREQYF
15 | TRBV7-9 | CASSNLGTGMGEQYF
14 | TRBV7-6 | CASSSRQGSTEAFF
13 | TRBV29-1 | CSVVYSLYDEQYF
14 | TRBV6-5 | CASRRWAYTGELFF
16 | TRBV27 | CASSPLGAGVQNEQFF
14 | TRBV6-1 | CASRPVGSADTQYF
17 | TRBV5-6 | CAGSSGTGWRRSYGYTF
14 | TRBV13 | CASSLVQNQETQYF
13 | TRBV2 | CATAMEGGTEAFF
13 | TRBV30 | CAWSRWGGQPQHF
14 | TRBV6-5 | CASTYGQGPYEQYF
15 | TRBV7-7 | CASSSRGAGYNEQFF
16 | TRBV5-8 | CASSPRTGISYNEQFF
15 | TRBV18 | CASSPDRVGNTEAFF
13 | TRBV19 | CASRGTLNTEAFF
14 | TRBV28 | CASSPSGSSYEQYF
14 | TRBV6-6 | CASSYETEDYEQYF
17 | TRBV7-3 | CASSLTTTSGGRETQYF
14 | TRBV5-1 | CASSLVGGGNTIYF
17 | TRBV4-1 | CASSQGVSNLNTGELFF
15 | TRBV6-5 | CASSYSWDSVYGYTF
15 | TRBV7-8 | CASRTATRPLHEQYF
16 | TRBV28 | CASSAAWAATDNEQFF
14 | TRBV28 | CASSSSDRGTGYTF
13 | TRBV5-1 | CASSSRMVETQYF
14 | TRBV4-2 | CASSQVEGGHEQFF
14 | TRBV9 | CASSPGTDLYEQYF
14 | TRBV11-3 | CASSLDGSRDEQFF
14 | TRBV11-2 | CASGGTAATDTQYF
16 | TRBV7-9 | CSSNPGALASTGELFF
16 | TRBV7-3 | CASSHTGTQSGNEQFF
12 | TRBV9 | CASSAEWYGYTF
13 | TRBV7-2 | CASSLDRNTEAFF
14 | TRBV5-1 | CASSGRGLAGELFF
14 | TRBV6-6 | CASSYSYESEKLFF